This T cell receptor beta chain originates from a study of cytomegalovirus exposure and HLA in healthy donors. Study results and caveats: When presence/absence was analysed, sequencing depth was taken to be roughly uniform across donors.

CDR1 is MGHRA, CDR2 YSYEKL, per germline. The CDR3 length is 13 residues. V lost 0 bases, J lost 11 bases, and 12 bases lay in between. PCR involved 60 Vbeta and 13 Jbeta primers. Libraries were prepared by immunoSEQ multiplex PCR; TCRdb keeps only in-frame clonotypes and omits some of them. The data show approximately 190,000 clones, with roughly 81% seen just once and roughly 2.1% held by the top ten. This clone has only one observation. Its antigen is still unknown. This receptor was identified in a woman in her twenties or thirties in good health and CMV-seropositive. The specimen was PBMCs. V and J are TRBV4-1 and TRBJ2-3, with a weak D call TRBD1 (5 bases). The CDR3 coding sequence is TGCGCCAGCAGCCAAGAAGGGGCTAGGCTGCAGTATTTT. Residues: CASSQEGARLQYF.